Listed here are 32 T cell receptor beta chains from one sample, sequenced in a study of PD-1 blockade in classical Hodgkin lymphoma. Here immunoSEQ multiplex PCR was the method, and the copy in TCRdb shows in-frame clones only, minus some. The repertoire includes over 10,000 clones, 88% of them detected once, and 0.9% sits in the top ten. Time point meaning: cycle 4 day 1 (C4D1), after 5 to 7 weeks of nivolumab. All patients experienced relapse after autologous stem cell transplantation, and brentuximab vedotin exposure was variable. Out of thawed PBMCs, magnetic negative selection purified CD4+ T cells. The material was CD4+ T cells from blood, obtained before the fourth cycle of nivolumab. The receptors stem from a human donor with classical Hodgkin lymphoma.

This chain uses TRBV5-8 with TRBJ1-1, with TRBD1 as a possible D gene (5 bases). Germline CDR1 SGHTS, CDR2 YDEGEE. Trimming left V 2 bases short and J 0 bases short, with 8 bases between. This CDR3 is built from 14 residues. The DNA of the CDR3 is TGTGCCAGCAGCTTTGGGGGAATGAACACTGAAGCTTTCTTT. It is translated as CASSFGGMNTEAFF.

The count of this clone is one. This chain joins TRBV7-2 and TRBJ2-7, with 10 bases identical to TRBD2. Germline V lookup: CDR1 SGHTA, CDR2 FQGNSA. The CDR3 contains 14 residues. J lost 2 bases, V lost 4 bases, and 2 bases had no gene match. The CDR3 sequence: CASSSLAGAYEQYF. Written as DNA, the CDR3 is TGTGCCAGCAGCTCCCTAGCGGGGGCCTACGAGCAGTACTTC.

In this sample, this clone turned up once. CDR3 DNA sequence: TGTGCCAGCAGTCTAGACAGGGGCGATGTCTATGGCTACACCTTC. Translating gives CASSLDRGDVYGYTF. The chain employs TRBV6-6 and TRBJ1-2; 8 bases fit TRBD1. This CDR3 comprises 15 residues. V gave up 5 bases and J gave up 4 bases; unmatched junction bases: 9. CDR1 and CDR2 from the germline V gene are MNHNY and SVGAGI (reference sequence).

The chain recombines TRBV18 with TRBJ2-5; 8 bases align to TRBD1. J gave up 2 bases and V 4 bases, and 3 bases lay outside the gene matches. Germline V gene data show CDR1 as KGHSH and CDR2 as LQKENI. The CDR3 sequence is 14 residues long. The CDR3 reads CASSRNRGQETQYF. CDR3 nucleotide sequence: TGTGCCAGCTCACGCAACAGGGGGCAAGAGACCCAGTACTTC.

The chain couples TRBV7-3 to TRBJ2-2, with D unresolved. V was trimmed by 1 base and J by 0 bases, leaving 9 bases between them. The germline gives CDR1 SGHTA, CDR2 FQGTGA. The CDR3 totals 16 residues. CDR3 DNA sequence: TGTGCCAGCAGCTTAAATTCAGGCGCGAACACCGGGGAGCTGTTTTTT. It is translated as CASSLNSGANTGELFF.

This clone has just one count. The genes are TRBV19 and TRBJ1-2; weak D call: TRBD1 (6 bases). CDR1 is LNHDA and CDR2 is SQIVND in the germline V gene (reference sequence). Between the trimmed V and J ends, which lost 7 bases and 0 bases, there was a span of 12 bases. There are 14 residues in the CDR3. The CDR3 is CASTPTGTNYGYTF. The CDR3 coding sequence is TGTGCCAGTACCCCGACAGGAACTAACTATGGCTACACCTTC.

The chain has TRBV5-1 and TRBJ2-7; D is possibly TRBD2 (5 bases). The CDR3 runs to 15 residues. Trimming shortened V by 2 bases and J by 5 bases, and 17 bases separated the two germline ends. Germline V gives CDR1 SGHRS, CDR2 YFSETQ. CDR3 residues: CASSFEGRGLHEQYF. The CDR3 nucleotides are TGCGCCAGCAGCTTCGAAGGGAGAGGTCTTCACGAGCAGTACTTC.

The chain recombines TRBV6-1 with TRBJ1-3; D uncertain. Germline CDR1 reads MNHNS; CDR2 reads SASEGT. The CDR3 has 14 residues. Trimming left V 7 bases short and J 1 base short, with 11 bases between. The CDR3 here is CASTEGLSGNTIYF. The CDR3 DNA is TGTGCCAGCACCGAGGGTCTTTCTGGAAACACCATATATTTT.

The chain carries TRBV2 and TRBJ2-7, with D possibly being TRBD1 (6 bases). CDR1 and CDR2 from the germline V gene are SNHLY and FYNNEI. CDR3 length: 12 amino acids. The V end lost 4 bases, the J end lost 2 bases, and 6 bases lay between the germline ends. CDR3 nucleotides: TGTGCCAGCAGTGGGGACACCTACGAGCAGTACTTC. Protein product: CASSGDTYEQYF.

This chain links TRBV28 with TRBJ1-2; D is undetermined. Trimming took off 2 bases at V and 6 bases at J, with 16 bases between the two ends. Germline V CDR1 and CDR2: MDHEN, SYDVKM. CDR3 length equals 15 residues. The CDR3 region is CASSLARTQVHGYTF. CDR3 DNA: TGTGCCAGCAGTTTAGCGAGGACTCAGGTTCATGGCTACACCTTC.

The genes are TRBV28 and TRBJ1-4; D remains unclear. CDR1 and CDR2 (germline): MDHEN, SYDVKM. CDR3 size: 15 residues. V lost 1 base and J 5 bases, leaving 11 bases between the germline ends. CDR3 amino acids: CASSLYADQNEKLFF. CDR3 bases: TGTGCCAGCAGTTTATATGCAGACCAAAATGAAAAACTGTTTTTT.

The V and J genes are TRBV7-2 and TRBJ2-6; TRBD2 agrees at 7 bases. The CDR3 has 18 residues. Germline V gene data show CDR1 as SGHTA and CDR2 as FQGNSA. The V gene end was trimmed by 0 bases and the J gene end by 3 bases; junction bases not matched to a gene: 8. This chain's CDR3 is CASSLAGGGASGANVLTF. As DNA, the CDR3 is TGTGCCAGCAGCTTAGCGGGGGGAGGGGCGAGTGGGGCCAACGTCCTGACTTTC.

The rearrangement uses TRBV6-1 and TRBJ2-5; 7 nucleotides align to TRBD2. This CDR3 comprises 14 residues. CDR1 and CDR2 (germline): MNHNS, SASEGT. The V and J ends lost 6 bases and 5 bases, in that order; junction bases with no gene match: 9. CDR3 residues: CASSLGLADETQYF. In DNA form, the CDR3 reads TGTGCCAGCAGCCTGGGGCTAGCGGATGAGACCCAGTACTTC.

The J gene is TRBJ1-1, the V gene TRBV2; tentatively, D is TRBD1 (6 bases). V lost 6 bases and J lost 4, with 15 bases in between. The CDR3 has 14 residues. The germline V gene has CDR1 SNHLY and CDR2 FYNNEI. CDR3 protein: CASSPNRAATEAFF. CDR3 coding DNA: TGTGCCAGCAGCCCCAACAGGGCCGCCACTGAAGCTTTCTTT.

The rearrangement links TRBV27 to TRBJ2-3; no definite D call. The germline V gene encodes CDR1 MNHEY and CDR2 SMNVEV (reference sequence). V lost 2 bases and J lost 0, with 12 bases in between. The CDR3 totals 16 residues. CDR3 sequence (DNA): TGTGCCAGCAGTTTAATGTGGGCCGTTAGCACAGATACGCAGTATTTT. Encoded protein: CASSLMWAVSTDTQYF.

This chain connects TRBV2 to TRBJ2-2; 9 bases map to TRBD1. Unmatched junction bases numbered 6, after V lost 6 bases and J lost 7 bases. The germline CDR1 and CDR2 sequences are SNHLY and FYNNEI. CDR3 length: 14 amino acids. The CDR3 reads CASRTRTGVGELFF. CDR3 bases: TGTGCCAGCAGGACCAGGACAGGGGTCGGGGAGCTGTTTTTT.

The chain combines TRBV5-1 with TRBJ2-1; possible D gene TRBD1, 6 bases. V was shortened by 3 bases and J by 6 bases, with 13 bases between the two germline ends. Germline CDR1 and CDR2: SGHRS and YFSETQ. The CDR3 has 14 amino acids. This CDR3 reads CASSSSGDTNEQFF. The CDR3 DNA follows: TGCGCCAGCAGCTCCTCAGGGGATACCAATGAGCAGTTCTTC.

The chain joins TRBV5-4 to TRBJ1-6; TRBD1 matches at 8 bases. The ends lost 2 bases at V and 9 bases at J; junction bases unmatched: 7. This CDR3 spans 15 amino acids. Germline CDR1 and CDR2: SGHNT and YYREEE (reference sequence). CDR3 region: CASSFRTGSGSPLHF. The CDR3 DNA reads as TGTGCCAGCAGCTTTAGGACAGGGTCAGGTTCACCCCTCCACTTT.

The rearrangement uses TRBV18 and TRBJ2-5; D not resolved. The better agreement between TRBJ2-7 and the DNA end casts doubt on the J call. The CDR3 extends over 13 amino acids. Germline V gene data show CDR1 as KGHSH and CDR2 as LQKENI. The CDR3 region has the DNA TGTGCCAGCTCACGAAGGCAGGACGACGAGCAGTACTTC. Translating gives CASSRRQDDEQYF.

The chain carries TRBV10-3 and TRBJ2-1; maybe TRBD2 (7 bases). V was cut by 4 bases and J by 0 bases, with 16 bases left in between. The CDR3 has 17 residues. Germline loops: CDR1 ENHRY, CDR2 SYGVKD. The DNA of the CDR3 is TGTGCCATCAGTGGTGGGGGGGCGGTCAGCTCCTACAATGAGCAGTTCTTC. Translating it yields CAISGGGAVSSYNEQFF.

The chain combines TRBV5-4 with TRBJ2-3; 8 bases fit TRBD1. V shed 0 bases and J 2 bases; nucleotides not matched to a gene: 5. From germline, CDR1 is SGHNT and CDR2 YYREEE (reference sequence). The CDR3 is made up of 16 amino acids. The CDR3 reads CASSLGTGRYTDTQYF. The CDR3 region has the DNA TGTGCCAGCAGCTTGGGGACAGGGAGATACACAGATACGCAGTATTTT.

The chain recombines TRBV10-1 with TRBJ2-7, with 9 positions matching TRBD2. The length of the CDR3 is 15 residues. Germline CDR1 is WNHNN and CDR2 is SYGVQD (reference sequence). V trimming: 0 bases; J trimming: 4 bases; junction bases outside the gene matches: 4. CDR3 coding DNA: TGCGCCAGCAGTGAGTCGTGGCGGGAGGGTTACGAGCAGTACTTC. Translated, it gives CASSESWREGYEQYF.

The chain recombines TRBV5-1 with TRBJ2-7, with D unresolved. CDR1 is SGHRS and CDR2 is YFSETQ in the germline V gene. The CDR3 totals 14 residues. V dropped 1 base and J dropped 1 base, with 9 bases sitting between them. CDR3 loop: CASSLISKSYEQYF. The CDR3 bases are TGCGCCAGCAGCTTGATATCTAAATCCTACGAGCAGTACTTC.

The CDR3 is CASSQDSQGEGYGYTF. The CDR3 bases are TGTGCCAGCAGCCAAGATTCCCAGGGGGAAGGATATGGCTACACCTTC. The gene calls are TRBV4-2 and TRBJ1-2; 7 positions match TRBD1. The V gene's germline CDR1 is LGHNA and CDR2 YNFKEQ. V gave up 0 bases and J gave up 5 bases; unmatched junction bases: 9. The CDR3 is 16 residues long.

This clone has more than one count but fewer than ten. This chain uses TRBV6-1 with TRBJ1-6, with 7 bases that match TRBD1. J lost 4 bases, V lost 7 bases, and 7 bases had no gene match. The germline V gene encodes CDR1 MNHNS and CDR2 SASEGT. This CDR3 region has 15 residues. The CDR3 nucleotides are TGTGCCAGCACCCACGAGGGACAGTATAATTCACCCCTCCACTTT. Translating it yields CASTHEGQYNSPLHF.

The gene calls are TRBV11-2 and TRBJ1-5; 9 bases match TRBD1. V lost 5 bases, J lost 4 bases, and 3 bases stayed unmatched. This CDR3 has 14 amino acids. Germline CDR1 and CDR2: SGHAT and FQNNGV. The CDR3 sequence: CASSPTGGNQPQHF. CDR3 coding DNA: TGTGCCAGCAGCCCGACAGGGGGAAATCAGCCCCAGCATTTT.

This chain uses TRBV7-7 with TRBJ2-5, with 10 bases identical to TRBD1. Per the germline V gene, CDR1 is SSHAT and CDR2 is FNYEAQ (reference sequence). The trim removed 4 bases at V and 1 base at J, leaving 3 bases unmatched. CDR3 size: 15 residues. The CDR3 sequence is CASSSDRGFQETQYF. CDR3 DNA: TGTGCCAGCAGCTCGGACAGGGGGTTCCAAGAGACCCAGTACTTC.

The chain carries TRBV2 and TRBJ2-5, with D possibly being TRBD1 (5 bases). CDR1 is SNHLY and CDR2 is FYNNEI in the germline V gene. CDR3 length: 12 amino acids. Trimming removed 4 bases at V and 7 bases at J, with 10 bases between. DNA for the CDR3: TGTGCCAGCAGTGGGGGCACAGGGACCCAGTACTTC. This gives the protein CASSGGTGTQYF.

CDR3 amino acids: CASSLAVQGHHGYTF. CDR3 in DNA: TGTGCCAGCAGCTTAGCGGTCCAGGGGCATCATGGCTACACCTTC. V is TRBV7-8 and J is TRBJ1-2, with D perhaps matching TRBD1 (6 bases). The CDR3 spans 15 residues. CDR1 and CDR2 (germline): SGHVS, FQNEAQ. With 0 bases removed from V and 6 bases from J, the gap between germline ends came to 14 bases.

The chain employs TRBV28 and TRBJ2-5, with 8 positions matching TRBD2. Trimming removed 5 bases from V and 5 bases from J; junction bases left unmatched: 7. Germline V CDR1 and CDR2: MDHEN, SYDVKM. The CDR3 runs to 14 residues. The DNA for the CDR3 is TGTGCCAGCAGTAGGAGCGGGGGCCCTGAGACCCAGTACTTC. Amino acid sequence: CASSRSGGPETQYF.

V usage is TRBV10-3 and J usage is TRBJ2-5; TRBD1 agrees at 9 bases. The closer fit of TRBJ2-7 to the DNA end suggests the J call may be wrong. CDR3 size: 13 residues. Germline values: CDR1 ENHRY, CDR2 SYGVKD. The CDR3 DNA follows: TGTGCCATCAGTGGGGGGACAGGGTACGAGCAGTACTTC. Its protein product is CAISGGTGYEQYF.

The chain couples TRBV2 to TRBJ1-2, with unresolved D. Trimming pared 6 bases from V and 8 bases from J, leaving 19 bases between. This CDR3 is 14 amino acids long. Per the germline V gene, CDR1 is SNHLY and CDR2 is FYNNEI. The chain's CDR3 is CASRVGSGPVGYTF. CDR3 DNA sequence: TGTGCCAGCAGGGTAGGTTCCGGCCCCGTGGGCTACACCTTC. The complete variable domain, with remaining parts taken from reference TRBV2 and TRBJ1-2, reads EPEVTQTPSHQVTQMGQEVILRCVPISNHLYFYWYRQILGQKVEFLVSFYNNEISEKSEIFDDQFSVERPDGSNFTLKIRSTKLEDSAMYFCASRVGSGPVGYTFGSGTRLTVV.